One and the same sample provided the 24 T cell receptor beta chains below, sequenced in a study of vaccination and CD4 T cells after COVID-19. Time point specified: late sampling 161 to 241 days after vaccination in a few convalescent patients. TCRdb reanalysed the PCR reads using MiXCR and keeps one entry per CDR3 protein. The sample shows some 28,000 distinct CDR3 sequences, approximately 53% of them seen only once. Specimen: CD4+ T cells from blood, collected about 7 months after SARS-CoV-2 vaccination. The receptors here all came from a human donor who had recovered from COVID-19.

The rearrangement links TRBV20-1 to TRBJ1-1, with a tentative D call TRBD1 (5 bases). V was cut by 6 bases and J by 4 bases, with 18 bases left in between. Germline V lookup: CDR1 DFQATT, CDR2 SNEGSKA (reference sequence). There are 14 residues in the CDR3. The CDR3 DNA reads as TGCAGTGCCTCGGCCCAACTGGGGGGCACTGAAGCTTTCTTT. Translation: CSASAQLGGTEAFF.

The chain uses TRBV2 and TRBJ1-5; 8 bases map to TRBD1. CDR1 and CDR2 (germline): SNHLY, FYNNEI. CDR3 length equals 15 residues. V was clipped by 6 bases and J by 3 bases; unmatched bases: 7. The CDR3, as DNA: TGTGCCAGCAGCCCCGGGACAGGCGCCAATCAGCCCCAGCATTTT. Translated, it gives CASSPGTGANQPQHF.

The chain recombines TRBV20-1 with TRBJ1-2; 9 positions match TRBD1. Trimming removed 4 bases from V and 7 bases from J; junction bases left unmatched: 10. The CDR3 consists of 14 residues. Looked up from germline, CDR1 is DFQATT and CDR2 is SNEGSKA (reference sequence). This chain's CDR3 is CSATTGTGSGGYTF. Here the CDR3 DNA reads TGCAGTGCTACTACCGGGACAGGGAGTGGTGGCTACACCTTC.

The sample holds a few counts of this clonotype. The chain joins TRBV20-1 to TRBJ2-5; D call uncertain. Deletions cut 7 bases from V and 2 bases from J, with 20 bases between. This CDR3 region has 15 residues. Germline CDR1 reads DFQATT; CDR2 reads SNEGSKA (reference sequence). This CDR3 reads CSVAPGPSEQETQYF. For the CDR3, the DNA is TGCAGTGTGGCTCCCGGACCCTCGGAACAAGAGACCCAGTACTTC.

Only a few counts were recorded for this clonotype. The rearrangement uses TRBV6-5 and TRBJ2-1; either TRBD1 or TRBD2 may fit D (5 bases each). CDR3 length: 15 residues. The ends were cut back, 0 bases at V and 6 bases at J, with 12 bases in the middle. The germline V gene has CDR1 MNHEY and CDR2 SVGAGI. The CDR3 protein is CASSYSGTNFNEQFF. CDR3 nucleotide sequence: TGTGCCAGCAGTTACTCGGGGACGAACTTCAATGAGCAGTTCTTC.

The chain links TRBV6-1 to TRBJ1-2; 10 bases agree with TRBD1. V was pared by 6 bases and J by 6 bases, with 13 bases of the junction left unmatched. The CDR3 is 16 amino acids. The germline V gene encodes CDR1 MNHNS and CDR2 SASEGT. The CDR3 coding sequence is TGTGCCAGCAGGCTCATTCGGACAGGGGGGGAGGATGGCTACACCTTC. This translates into CASRLIRTGGEDGYTF.

This clonotype was picked up a small number of times. The genes are TRBV20-1 and TRBJ1-2, with 10 bases matching TRBD1. The CDR3 contains 13 residues. J gave up 4 bases and V 5 bases, and 4 bases lay outside the gene matches. Germline V gene data show CDR1 as DFQATT and CDR2 as SNEGSKA (reference sequence). CDR3 in DNA: TGCAGTGCTGCCGGGACAGGGGTCTATGGCTACACCTTC. It is translated as CSAAGTGVYGYTF.

This sequence joins TRBV20-1 and TRBJ2-2, with 9 bases that match TRBD2. The V gene end was trimmed by 3 bases and the J gene end by 6 bases; junction bases not matched to a gene: 5. The CDR3 loop spans 14 amino acids. Germline loops: CDR1 DFQATT, CDR2 SNEGSKA (reference sequence). CDR3: CSASGGRDAGELFF. The CDR3 DNA sequence: TGCAGTGCTAGCGGCGGGAGGGACGCCGGGGAGCTGTTTTTT.

The chain recombines TRBV20-1 with TRBJ2-5; 8 positions match TRBD1. CDR1 DFQATT and CDR2 SNEGSKA come from the germline V gene (reference sequence). Trimming removed 0 bases from V and 3 bases from J; junction bases left unmatched: 3. The CDR3 runs to 14 residues. CDR3 sequence reads: CSARDLTGEETQYF. As DNA, the CDR3 is TGCAGTGCTAGAGATTTGACAGGGGAAGAGACCCAGTACTTC.

This chain joins TRBV7-6 and TRBJ2-1, with 12 bases fitting TRBD2. Germline CDR1 reads SGHVS; CDR2 reads FNYEAQ. Germline trimming cut 1 base from V and 0 bases from J; bases unmatched to any gene: 4. This CDR3 is 18 amino acids long. The CDR3 region has the DNA TGTGCCAGCAGCTTAGGGACTAGCGGGACCAGCTCCTACAATGAGCAGTTCTTC. Translation: CASSLGTSGTSSYNEQFF.

The CDR3 reads CASRPQGSVNNSPLHF. The CDR3 DNA is TGTGCCAGCAGACCACAGGGGAGTGTGAATAATTCACCCCTCCACTTT. V usage is TRBV6-1 and J usage is TRBJ1-6; TRBD1 matches at 7 bases. This CDR3 is 16 amino acids long. Looked up from germline, CDR1 is MNHNS and CDR2 is SASEGT. Trimming took 6 bases from V and 5 from J; bases not matched to a gene: 10.

By share, this clonotype counts as medium-sized. This chain links TRBV15 with TRBJ2-5; TRBD1 matches at 8 bases. Germline CDR1 and CDR2: LNHNV and YYDKDF (reference sequence). The V gene end was trimmed by 0 bases and the J gene end by 5 bases; junction bases not matched to a gene: 8. There are 16 residues in the CDR3. This CDR3 reads CATSRDGRGRRETQYF. In nucleotides, the CDR3 is TGTGCCACCAGCAGAGATGGCAGGGGGCGACGCGAGACCCAGTACTTC.

This clonotype was observed a few times. The chain combines TRBV11-2 with TRBJ2-5; 7 nucleotides match TRBD2. The CDR3 is made up of 14 amino acids. V dropped 2 bases and J dropped 5; count of bases not matched to a gene: 5. Germline assignment: CDR1 SGHAT and CDR2 FQNNGV. This chain's CDR3 is CASSLLWGGETQYF. As DNA, the CDR3 is TGTGCCAGCAGCTTACTCTGGGGGGGGGAGACCCAGTACTTC.

The chain combines TRBV19 with TRBJ2-1; no clear D. Germline loops: CDR1 LNHDA, CDR2 SQIVND (reference sequence). Trimming shortened V by 7 bases and J by 2 bases, and 12 bases separated the two germline ends. This CDR3 is 14 amino acids long. This CDR3 reads CASTSRSAYNEQFF. The CDR3 DNA reads TGTGCCAGTACCTCTAGGTCAGCCTACAATGAGCAGTTCTTC. Full variable domain (outside the CDR3, taken from reference TRBV19 and TRBJ2-1): DGGITQSPKYLFRKEGQNVTLSCEQNLNHDAMYWYRQDPGQGLRLIYYSQIVNDFQKGDIAEGYSVSREKKESFPLTVTSAQKNPTAFYLCASTSRSAYNEQFFGPGTRLTVL.

This clonotype is a singleton in its sample. The J gene is TRBJ2-3, the V gene TRBV10-3, with 9 bases lining up with TRBD2. V trimming: 7 bases; J trimming: 2 bases; junction bases outside the gene matches: 7. The CDR3 loop spans 15 amino acids. The germline V gene has CDR1 ENHRY and CDR2 SYGVKD. CDR3 loop: CAIKSSGSVTDTQYF. The CDR3 DNA follows: TGTGCCATCAAGAGTAGCGGGAGTGTCACAGATACGCAGTATTTT.

CDR3 coding DNA: TGTGCCAGCAGCCAAGAGGAGGGGACCACCGGGGAGCTGTTTTTT. Protein: CASSQEEGTTGELFF. The chain combines TRBV4-2 with TRBJ2-2; maybe TRBD2 (6 bases). Trimming pared 0 bases from V and 4 bases from J, leaving 9 bases between. CDR3 length: 15 amino acids. Germline lookup yields CDR1 LGHNA and CDR2 YNFKEQ.

This clonotype was recorded a few times. V and J are TRBV19 and TRBJ2-3; a possible D gene is TRBD1 (6 bases). Germline CDR1 and CDR2: LNHDA and SQIVND (reference sequence). This CDR3 has 13 residues. V gave up 6 bases and J gave up 2 bases, with 9 bases separating them. In DNA form, the CDR3 reads TGTGCCAGTAGGGCAGGGGTCACAGATACGCAGTATTTT. This codes for CASRAGVTDTQYF.

This chain links TRBV28 with TRBJ2-2; a possible D gene is TRBD1 (5 bases). Trimming pared 3 bases from V and 1 base from J, leaving 9 bases between. Germline V gene lookup returns CDR1 MDHEN and CDR2 SYDVKM. This CDR3 has 15 amino acids. The CDR3 reads CASSFLQGNTGELFF. Here the CDR3 DNA reads TGTGCCAGCAGTTTCCTGCAGGGGAACACCGGGGAGCTGTTTTTT. The entire variable domain, with the rest obtained from reference TRBV28 and TRBJ2-2, is as follows: DVKVTQSSRYLVKRTGEKVFLECVQDMDHENMFWYRQDPGLGLRLIYFSYDVKMKEKGDIPEGYSVSREKKERFSLILESASTNQTSMYLCASSFLQGNTGELFFGEGSRLTVL.

The rearrangement uses TRBV20-1 and TRBJ2-7; 8 nucleotides match TRBD2. In germline, CDR1 is DFQATT, CDR2 SNEGSKA (reference sequence). Unmatched junction bases numbered 6, after V lost 2 bases and J lost 3 bases. CDR3 size: 14 residues. Written as DNA, the CDR3 is TGCAGTGCTAGATATACGGGAGGGCTCTACGAGCAGTACTTC. Protein: CSARYTGGLYEQYF.

This clonotype rates as medium-sized. V is TRBV28 and J is TRBJ1-1; D not resolved. The CDR3 loop spans 13 amino acids. Trimming shortened V by 6 bases and J by 6 bases, and 14 bases separated the two germline ends. Germline V gives CDR1 MDHEN, CDR2 SYDVKM. In DNA form, the CDR3 reads TGTGCCAGCAGGTTGCAGGAGTGGGCTGAAGCTTTCTTT. It specifies CASRLQEWAEAFF.

The J gene is TRBJ2-3, the V gene TRBV6-1; 8 bases map to TRBD2. After removal of 5 bases from V and 1 base from J, the junction contained 2 bases not matched to a gene. This CDR3 has 14 amino acids. Per the germline V gene, CDR1 is MNHNS and CDR2 is SASEGT. The CDR3 DNA follows: TGTGCCAGCAGTCAACTAGCGGGCACAGATACGCAGTATTTT. The encoded protein is CASSQLAGTDTQYF.

This clonotype showed up just a few times. The J gene is TRBJ1-5, the V gene TRBV24-1; the match to TRBD1 covers 9 bases. The CDR3 is 16 residues long. Looked up from germline, CDR1 is KGHDR and CDR2 is SFDVKD. Germline trimming cut 2 bases from V and 7 bases from J; bases unmatched to any gene: 8. CDR3 DNA sequence: TGTGCCACCAGTGATTCGGGACAGGGTTCGAGACAGCCCCAGCATTTT. Its translation is CATSDSGQGSRQPQHF.

This clonotype was seen only a few times. V is TRBV15 and J is TRBJ2-3, with TRBD2 matching over 8 bases. The J segment lost 9 bases and the V segment lost 0 bases, leaving 20 bases of the junction unmatched. The CDR3 consists of 19 residues. Germline loops: CDR1 LNHNV, CDR2 YYDKDF (reference sequence). This chain's CDR3 is CATSRDWASLAAGAYTQYF. CDR3 DNA sequence: TGTGCCACCAGCAGAGATTGGGCTTCCTTGGCAGCGGGAGCTTACACGCAGTATTTT.

The chain employs TRBV20-1 and TRBJ2-7; the D is unclear. V was shortened by 6 bases and J by 0 bases, with 15 bases between the two germline ends. The CDR3 extends over 14 amino acids. Germline V gene data show CDR1 as DFQATT and CDR2 as SNEGSKA (reference sequence). The CDR3 bases are TGCAGTGCGGTCAGCAGGCTGCTCTCCTACGAGCAGTACTTC. Protein product: CSAVSRLLSYEQYF.